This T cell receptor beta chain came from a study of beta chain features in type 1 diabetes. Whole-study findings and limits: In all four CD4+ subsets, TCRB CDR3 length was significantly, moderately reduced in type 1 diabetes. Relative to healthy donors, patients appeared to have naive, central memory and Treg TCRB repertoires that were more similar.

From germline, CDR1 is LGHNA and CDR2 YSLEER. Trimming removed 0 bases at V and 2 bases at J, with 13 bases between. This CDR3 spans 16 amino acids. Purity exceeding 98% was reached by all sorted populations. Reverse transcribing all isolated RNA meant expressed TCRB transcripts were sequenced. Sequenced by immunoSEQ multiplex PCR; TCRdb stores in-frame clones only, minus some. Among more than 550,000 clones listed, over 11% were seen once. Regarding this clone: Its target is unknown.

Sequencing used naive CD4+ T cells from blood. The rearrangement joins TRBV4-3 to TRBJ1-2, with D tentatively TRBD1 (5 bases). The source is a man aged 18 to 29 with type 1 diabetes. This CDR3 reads CASSQDPGVVNYGYTF. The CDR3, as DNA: TGCGCCAGCAGCCAAGATCCGGGGGTGGTAAACTATGGCTACACCTTC.